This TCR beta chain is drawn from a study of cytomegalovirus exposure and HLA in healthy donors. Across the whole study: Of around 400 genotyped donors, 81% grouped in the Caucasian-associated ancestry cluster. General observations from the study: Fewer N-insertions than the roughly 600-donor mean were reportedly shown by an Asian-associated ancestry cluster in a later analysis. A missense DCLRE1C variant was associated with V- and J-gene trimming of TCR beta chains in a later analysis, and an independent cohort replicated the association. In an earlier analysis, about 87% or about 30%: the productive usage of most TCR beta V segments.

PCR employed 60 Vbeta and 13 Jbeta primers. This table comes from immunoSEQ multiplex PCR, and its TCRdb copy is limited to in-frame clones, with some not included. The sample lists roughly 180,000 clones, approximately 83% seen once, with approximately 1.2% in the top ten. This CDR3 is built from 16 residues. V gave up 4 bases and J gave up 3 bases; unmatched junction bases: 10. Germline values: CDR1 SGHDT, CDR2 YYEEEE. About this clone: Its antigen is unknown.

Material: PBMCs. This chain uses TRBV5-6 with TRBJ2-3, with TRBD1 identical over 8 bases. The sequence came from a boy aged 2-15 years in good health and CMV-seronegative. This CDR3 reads CASSGTGTGSTDTQYF. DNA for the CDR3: TGTGCCAGCAGCGGCACCGGGACAGGTTCTACAGATACGCAGTATTTT.